The clone carrying this TCR beta chain was counted a few times. No antigen is known for it. This PCR relied on a set of 60 Vbeta primers and 13 Jbeta primers. TCRdb keeps only in-frame clones here, not all; method: immunoSEQ multiplex PCR. The sample consists of hundreds of thousands of clones, 77% of them appearing once. The data derive from a study of cytomegalovirus exposure and HLA in healthy donors. Study results and limitations: Later work found that TCR association rates differed between HLA loci; DRB1 had the most and HLA-C the fewest. When a later analysis was performed, an Asian-associated ancestry cluster reportedly had fewer N-insertions than the approximately 690-donor mean. A later analysis reported that several of the most significant clusters appeared to be linked to common viral pathogens, among them Epstein-Barr virus. TCR beta chains associated with HLA were, in a later analysis, more clonally expanded than equally common others.

CDR3 length equals 16 residues. Germline V gives CDR1 SGHVS, CDR2 FQNEAQ. V gave up 5 bases and J gave up 1 base; unmatched junction bases: 7. The TCR originated in a woman aged 60-70 years in good health and CMV-seropositive. The chain combines TRBV7-8 with TRBJ1-5, with TRBD1 matching 8 bases. Sequencing was performed on PBMCs. The CDR3 protein is CASSRMDRESNQPQHF. CDR3 nucleotide sequence: TGTGCCAGCAGCCGGATGGACAGGGAGAGCAATCAGCCCCAGCATTTT.